In its sample, the clone carrying this T cell receptor beta chain was seen once. The antigen remains undetermined. Replicate sorted-subset PCRs were loaded with around 200 ng DNA, tens of thousands of T cell genomes. TCRdb keeps only in-frame clones here, not all; method: immunoSEQ multiplex PCR. The sample shows about a million clones, about 80% of them seen only once. This CDR3 has 12 amino acids. V lost 0 bases and J 9 bases, leaving 7 bases between the germline ends. The germline V gene encodes CDR1 SGHRS and CDR2 YFSETQ. This sample was taken from a study of shared clonotypes between healthy human individuals. Overall study findings and caveats: It was expected that sequencing depth would affect clonotype sharing among donors.

This chain uses TRBV5-1 with TRBJ2-1; D not resolved. The sample consisted of memory CD4+ T cells sorted from blood. Subset here: CD45RA-negative fraction. The receptor was isolated from a man aged 18 to 35 in good health. Here the CDR3 DNA reads TGCGCCAGCAGCTTGGACGTCGGTGAGCAGTTCTTC. Translation: CASSLDVGEQFF.